This TCR beta chain was observed in a study of OX40 agonist ivuxolimab in advanced cancers. Background on the study: Each dose-escalation patient presented with hepatocellular carcinoma, melanoma, renal cell or head and neck cancer. Partial responses were observed in three patients, of whom one had hepatocellular carcinoma and two had cutaneous melanoma.

Turning to this clone: Its antigen is unknown.

Blood specimens came from baseline, cycle 4 day 1, and cycle 7 day 1. Germline V CDR1 and CDR2: MNHEY, SMNVEV (reference sequence). The CDR3 runs to 14 residues. V lost 4 bases and J lost 5; bases outside the gene matches: 4. Study results and caveats: The study observed clonal expansion of CD4+ and CD8+ blood T cells by week 6 at 0.1 to 3.0 mg/kg.

The assay was immunoSEQ multiplex PCR, and TCRdb's table has in-frame clones only and misses some. The sample records roughly 60,000 clones, over 80% being singletons. Specimen: CD4+ or CD8+ T cells sorted from blood, collected in a trial of the OX40 agonist ivuxolimab. This receptor was identified in an adult with an advanced solid tumor such as melanoma, head and neck, liver or kidney cancer. The rearrangement joins TRBV27 to TRBJ2-3; 9 nucleotides align to TRBD2. The CDR3 region has the DNA TGTGCCAGCAGTTATAGCGGGAGAGTAGATACGCAGTATTTT. This sequence encodes CASSYSGRVDTQYF.